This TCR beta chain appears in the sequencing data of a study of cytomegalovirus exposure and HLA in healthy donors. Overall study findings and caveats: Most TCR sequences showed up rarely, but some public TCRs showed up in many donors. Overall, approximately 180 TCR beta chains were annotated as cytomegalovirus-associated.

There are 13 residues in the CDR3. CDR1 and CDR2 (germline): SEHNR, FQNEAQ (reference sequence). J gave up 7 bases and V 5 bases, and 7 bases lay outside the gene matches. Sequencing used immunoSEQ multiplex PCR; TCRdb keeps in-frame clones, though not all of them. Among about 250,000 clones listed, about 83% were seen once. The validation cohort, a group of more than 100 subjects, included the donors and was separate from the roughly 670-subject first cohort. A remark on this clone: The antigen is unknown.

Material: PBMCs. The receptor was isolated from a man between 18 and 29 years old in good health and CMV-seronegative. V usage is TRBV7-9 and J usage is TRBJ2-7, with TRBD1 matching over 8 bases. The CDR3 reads CASSHSTGEEQYF. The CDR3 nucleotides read TGTGCCAGCAGCCACTCGACAGGGGAAGAGCAGTACTTC.